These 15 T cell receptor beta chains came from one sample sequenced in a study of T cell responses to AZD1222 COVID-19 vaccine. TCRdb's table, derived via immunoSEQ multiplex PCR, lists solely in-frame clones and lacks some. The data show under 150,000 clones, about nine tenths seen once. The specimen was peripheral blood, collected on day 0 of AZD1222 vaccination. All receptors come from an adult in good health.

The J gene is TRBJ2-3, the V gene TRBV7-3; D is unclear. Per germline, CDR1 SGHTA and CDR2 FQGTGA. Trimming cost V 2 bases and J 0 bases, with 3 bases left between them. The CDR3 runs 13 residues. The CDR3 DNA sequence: TGTGCCAGCAGCTTAGCTAGCACAGATACGCAGTATTTT. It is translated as CASSLASTDTQYF.

CDR3 residues: CASSATSVDTQYF. For the CDR3, the DNA is TGTGCCAGCAGCGCAACGTCGGTAGATACGCAGTATTTT. The chain joins TRBV9 to TRBJ2-3; D not resolved. V gave up 3 bases and J gave up 5 bases, with 10 bases separating them. Germline-derived CDR1 and CDR2 are SGDLS and YYNGEE. There are 13 residues in the CDR3.

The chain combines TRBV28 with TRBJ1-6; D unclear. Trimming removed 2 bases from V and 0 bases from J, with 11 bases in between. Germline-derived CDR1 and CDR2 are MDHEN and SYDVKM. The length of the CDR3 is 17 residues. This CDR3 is CASSLELSSSYNSPLHF. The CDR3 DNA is TGTGCCAGCAGTTTAGAACTCTCGAGCTCCTATAATTCACCCCTCCACTTT.

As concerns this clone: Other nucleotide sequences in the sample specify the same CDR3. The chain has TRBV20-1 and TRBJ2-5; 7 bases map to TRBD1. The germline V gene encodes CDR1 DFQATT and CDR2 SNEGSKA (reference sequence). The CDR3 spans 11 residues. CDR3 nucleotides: TGCAGCAGACAGGGTGGGGAGACCCAGTACTTC. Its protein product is CSRQGGETQYF.

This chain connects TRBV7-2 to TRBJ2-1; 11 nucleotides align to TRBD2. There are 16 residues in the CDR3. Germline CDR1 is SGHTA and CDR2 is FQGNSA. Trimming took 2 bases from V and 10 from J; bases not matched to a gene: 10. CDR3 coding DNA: TGTGCCAGCAGCTTATTGAGTCTAGCGGGAGGTAACGAGCAGTTCTTC. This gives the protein CASSLLSLAGGNEQFF. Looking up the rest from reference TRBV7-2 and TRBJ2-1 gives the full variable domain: GAGVSQSPSNKVTEKGKDVELRCDPISGHTALYWYRQSLGQGLEFLIYFQGNSAPDKSGLPSDRFSAERTGGSVSTLTIQRTQQEDSAVYLCASSLLSLAGGNEQFFGPGTRLTVL.

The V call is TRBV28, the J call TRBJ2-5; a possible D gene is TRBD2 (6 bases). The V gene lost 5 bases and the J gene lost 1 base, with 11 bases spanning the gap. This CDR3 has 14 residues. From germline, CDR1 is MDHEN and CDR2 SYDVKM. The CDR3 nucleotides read TGTGCCAGCAGTCCACGGGACTTCCAAGAGACCCAGTACTTC. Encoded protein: CASSPRDFQETQYF.

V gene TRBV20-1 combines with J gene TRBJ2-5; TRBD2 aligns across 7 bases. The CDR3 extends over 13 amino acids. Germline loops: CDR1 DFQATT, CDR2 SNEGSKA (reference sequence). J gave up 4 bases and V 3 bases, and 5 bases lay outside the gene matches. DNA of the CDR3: TGCAGTGCTAGTTTAGCGGGTATAGAGACCCAGTACTTC. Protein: CSASLAGIETQYF.

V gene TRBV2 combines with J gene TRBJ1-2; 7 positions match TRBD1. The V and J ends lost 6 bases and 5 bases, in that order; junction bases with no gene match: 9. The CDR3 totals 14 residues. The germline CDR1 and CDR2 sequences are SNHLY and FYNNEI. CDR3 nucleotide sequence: TGTGCCAGCAGGGCGACAGGGATTACTTATGGCTACACCTTC. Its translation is CASRATGITYGYTF.

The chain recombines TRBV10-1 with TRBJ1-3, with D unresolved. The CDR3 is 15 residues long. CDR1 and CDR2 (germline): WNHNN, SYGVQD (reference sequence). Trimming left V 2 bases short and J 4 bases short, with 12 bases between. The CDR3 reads CASSEQITGGNTIYF. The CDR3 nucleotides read TGCGCCAGCAGTGAGCAGATAACGGGAGGAAACACCATATATTTT.

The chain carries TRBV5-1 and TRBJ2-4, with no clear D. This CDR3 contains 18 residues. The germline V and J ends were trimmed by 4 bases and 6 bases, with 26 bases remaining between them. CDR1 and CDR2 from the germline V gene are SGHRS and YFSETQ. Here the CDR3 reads CASSPGVGSHTTGNIQYF. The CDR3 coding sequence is TGCGCCAGCAGCCCTGGAGTGGGGTCCCACACAACGGGAAACATTCAGTACTTC.

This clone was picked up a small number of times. CDR3 protein: CASSPSEQGRGYTF. CDR3 sequence (DNA): TGTGCCAGCAGCCCGAGTGAACAGGGAAGGGGCTACACCTTC. The V and J genes are TRBV3-1 (or the pseudogene TRBV3-2) and TRBJ1-2; a weak D match, TRBD1 (6 bases). V gave up 4 bases and J gave up 8 bases, with 17 bases separating them. This CDR3 has 14 residues. Germline V lookup: CDR1 LGHDT, CDR2 YNNKEL (reference sequence).

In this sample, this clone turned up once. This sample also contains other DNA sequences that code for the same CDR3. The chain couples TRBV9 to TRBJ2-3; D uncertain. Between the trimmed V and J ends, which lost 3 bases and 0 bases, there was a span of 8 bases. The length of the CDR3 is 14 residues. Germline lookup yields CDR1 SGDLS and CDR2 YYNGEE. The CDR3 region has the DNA TGTGCCAGCAGCGGACGGGCTAGCACAGATACGCAGTATTTT. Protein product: CASSGRASTDTQYF.

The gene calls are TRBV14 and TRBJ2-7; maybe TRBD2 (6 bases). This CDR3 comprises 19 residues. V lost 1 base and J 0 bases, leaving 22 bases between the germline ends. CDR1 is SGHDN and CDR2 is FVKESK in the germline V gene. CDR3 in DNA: TGTGCCAGCAGCCAAGTCGGGTGGGAAGCGGGTCAGAACTCCTACGAGCAGTACTTC. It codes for CASSQVGWEAGQNSYEQYF.

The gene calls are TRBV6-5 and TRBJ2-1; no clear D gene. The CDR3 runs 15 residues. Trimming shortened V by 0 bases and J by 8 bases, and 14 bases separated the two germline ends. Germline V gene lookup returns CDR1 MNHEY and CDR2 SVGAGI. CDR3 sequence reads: CASSYSGLYTDEQFF. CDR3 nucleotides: TGTGCCAGCAGTTACTCTGGCCTTTATACGGATGAGCAGTTCTTC.

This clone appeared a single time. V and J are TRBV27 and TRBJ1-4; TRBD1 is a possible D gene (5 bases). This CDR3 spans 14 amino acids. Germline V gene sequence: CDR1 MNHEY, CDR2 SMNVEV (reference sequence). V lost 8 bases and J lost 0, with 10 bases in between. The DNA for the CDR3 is TGTGCCAGCGGGTCGACAGCAACTAATGAAAAACTGTTTTTT. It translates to CASGSTATNEKLFF.